This T cell receptor beta chain was sequenced during a study of cytotoxic CD8 clonotypes in ibrutinib-treated CLL (dated by TCRdb to the early 2020s). As for the study more broadly: The cohort was composed of around twelve relapsed/refractory and roughly 14 treatment-naive patients; IGHV unmutated status was identified in approximately 18 patients. Responses were partial in around 25 patients and complete in 2; after median approximately 5.5 years follow-up, some 15 stayed in remission and about twelve progressed. Samples at response were collected after a median of roughly 13 months of treatment, with a range of roughly 6 to 40 months. Samples averaged roughly 260,000 productive templates and tens of thousands of productive rearrangements. Longitudinal samples were obtainable from about 30% of the roughly 90 participants in the trial. Cryopreserved peripheral blood mononuclear cells were obtained before treatment, at response, and at either sustained remission or disease progression. Every remission and progressive disease sample was obtained while ibrutinib was still being received by the patients. Results and caveats for the whole study, not just this receptor: Clonality increased at ibrutinib response, stayed stable in sustained remission, and fell back toward baseline at progression. Lymph node repertoires were not examined, and the timing of sampling was not matched between patients in sustained remission and those whose disease progressed. Public clonotypes were rare and either shrank or stayed stable during treatment, and the rise in clonality at ibrutinib response reflected expansion of private clonotypes. At baseline, clonality was higher than in age-matched healthy donors and showed a strong correlation with circulating CD8+ T-cell counts.

Of note for this clone: The clone's antigen remains unknown. No clone much larger than this one lies a single base away; base qualities are absent.

The germline V end is reduced by 4 bases and the J end by 3 bases; junction bases left unmatched: 9. From the cysteine through the phenylalanine, the CDR3 covers 16 amino acids. Left in the record is the CDR3 DNA by itself, 48 bases read in frame from the first base. The germline V gene encodes CDR1 LNHDA and CDR2 SQIVND (reference sequence). Each clonotype received, on average, 10x coverage in deep resolution sequencing performed on a MiSeq, where the target depth lay between 1 in 1 million and 1 in 200,000 T cells. TCR beta libraries were generated with the immunoSEQ hsTCRB Kit. On the study's bioinformatics: The data were analyzed with ImmunoSEQ Analyzer and ImmunoSEQ Data Assistant, and V, D and J gene assignments followed IMGT definitions. Clonality was computed as one minus normalized Shannon entropy of productive rearrangement frequencies, ranging from 0 to 1. Public clonotype analysis was restricted to overrepresented clonotypes comprising at least 0.05% of each patient's repertoire. Thirteen age-matched healthy donor repertoires from immuneACCESS were used as controls for clonality. TCRdb stores this immuneACCESS table with in-frame sequences only. Part of the clones is absent; in the studies checked, under half of the shortfall reflects unresolved V genes, and no reason is known for the rest. V and J calls and clone size are those listed in that table; D and trimming were worked out from the DNA. In this sample the table shows about 97,000 clones, around 80% of which occur a single time. The leading ten clones occupy about 34% of the sample.

The time point label here, explained by the study, means: roughly 12 months on ibrutinib. For TCR beta library preparation, about 2 micrograms of genomic DNA was extracted from cryopreserved PBMCs. Longitudinal blood samples from CLL patients receiving ibrutinib monotherapy were subjected to high-throughput TCR beta sequencing. The patients took part in an open-label, single-center phase 2 trial of ibrutinib monotherapy. This sample comprised PBMCs, obtained after 12 months of ibrutinib treatment. The clonotype was recovered from a human donor with chronic lymphocytic leukemia. The rearranged segments are TRBV19 and TRBJ2-3; 8 central bases correspond to TRBD1. This receptor has the CDR3 CASSTGQGSTTDTQYF. The nucleotides are TGTGCCAGTAGTACCGGACAGGGTAGTACGACAGATACGCAGTATTTT.